The next 16 T cell receptor beta chains were all read from a single sample in a study of blood T cell repertoires in COVID-19. Produced via immunoSEQ multiplex PCR; TCRdb's table is partial and in-frame only. The repertoire holds about 240,000 clones, with around 85% as singletons. Source material: PBMCs or T cells enriched from blood (not recorded which). Every receptor here comes from a woman in her forties with acute COVID-19.

The J gene is TRBJ2-1, the V gene TRBV7-9, with 7 bases matching TRBD2. Germline-derived CDR1 and CDR2 are SEHNR and FQNEAQ (reference sequence). With 0 bases clipped from V and 7 bases from J, the junction kept 3 bases outside the gene matches. The CDR3 has 14 amino acids. The CDR3, as DNA: TGTGCCAGCAGCTTAGCGGGAGGGATGAATGAGCAGTTCTTC. Protein sequence: CASSLAGGMNEQFF.

The V gene is TRBV27, the J gene TRBJ2-1; 14 bases map to TRBD2. V gave up 9 bases and J gave up 3 bases; unmatched junction bases: 13. The germline CDR1 and CDR2 sequences are MNHEY and SMNVEV (reference sequence). This CDR3 comprises 18 residues. Written as DNA, the CDR3 is TGTGCCAGGTTACCGGGACTAGCGGGAGATTGGGGCTACAATGAGCAGTTCTTC. This gives the protein CARLPGLAGDWGYNEQFF.

This clone appeared a few times. The gene calls are TRBV9 and TRBJ2-2, with D unresolved. This CDR3 is built from 16 residues. Germline CDR1 reads SGDLS; CDR2 reads YYNGEE. Trimming took 0 bases from V and 5 from J, leaving 14 bases between them. CDR3 in amino acids: CASSVGVGFSTGELFF. The DNA for the CDR3 is TGTGCCAGCAGCGTAGGGGTCGGGTTTTCGACCGGGGAGCTGTTTTTT.

A few counts support this clone. V usage is TRBV5-6 and J usage is TRBJ1-2; 8 nucleotides line up with TRBD1. V gave up 4 bases and J gave up 8 bases; unmatched junction bases: 10. Germline values: CDR1 SGHDT, CDR2 YYEEEE. There are 14 residues in the CDR3. The DNA for the CDR3 is TGTGCCAGCAGCCCTGGACAGGGAGAGAGAGGCTACACCTTC. It codes for CASSPGQGERGYTF.

V and J are TRBV10-1 and TRBJ1-2, with 7 bases identical to TRBD1. Trimming cost V 9 bases and J 14 bases; bases outside gene matches: 12. Germline CDR1 and CDR2: WNHNN and SYGVQD (reference sequence). The CDR3 is 11 amino acids. The CDR3 nucleotides read TGCGCCAGTGGACAGGTCCCCTCGTGGACCTTC. Translating it yields CASGQVPSWTF.

This chain's CDR3 is CASSFGTGNNEQFF. CDR3 in DNA: TGTGCCAGCAGCTTTGGGACAGGGAACAATGAGCAGTTCTTC. The chain is built from TRBV7-6 and TRBJ2-1; the match to TRBD1 covers 9 bases. This CDR3 contains 14 residues. Trimming cost V 3 bases and J 5 bases; bases outside gene matches: 2. The germline gives CDR1 SGHVS, CDR2 FNYEAQ.

This chain joins TRBV19 and TRBJ1-4; D is perhaps TRBD1 (6 bases). The V gene lost 7 bases and the J gene lost 4 bases, with 19 bases spanning the gap. The CDR3 runs 16 residues. Germline CDR1 reads LNHDA; CDR2 reads SQIVND (reference sequence). CDR3 sequence: CASTLGGARGNEKLFF. CDR3 sequence (DNA): TGTGCCAGTACCCTGGGGGGGGCGCGTGGTAATGAAAAACTGTTTTTT.

The chain combines TRBV27 with TRBJ2-7, with 8 bases matching TRBD1. Losses at the gene ends were 2 bases for V and 4 bases for J; bases not matched to a gene: 10. Per germline, CDR1 MNHEY and CDR2 SMNVEV (reference sequence). The CDR3 runs 16 residues. The CDR3 DNA is TGTGCCAGCAGTTTACATCCCCAGGGGGCTACATACGAGCAGTACTTC. Amino acid sequence: CASSLHPQGATYEQYF.

V gene TRBV7-3 combines with J gene TRBJ2-1; 11 bases are a match to TRBD2. Germline CDR1 reads SGHTA; CDR2 reads FQGTGA. V gave up 5 bases and J gave up 9 bases; unmatched junction bases: 3. CDR3 length equals 13 residues. The CDR3 DNA reads TGTGCCAGCAGCAGCCTAGCGGGAGGTGAGCAGTTCTTC. This sequence encodes CASSSLAGGEQFF.

The V gene is TRBV4-1, the J gene TRBJ2-2, with 7 bases matching TRBD1. The CDR3 spans 16 residues. CDR1 MGHRA and CDR2 YSYEKL come from the germline V gene. The V gene end was trimmed by 4 bases and the J gene end by 2 bases; junction bases not matched to a gene: 7. Here the CDR3 reads CASSPVRGPNTGELFF. CDR3 DNA sequence: TGCGCCAGCAGCCCCGTGAGGGGGCCAAACACCGGGGAGCTGTTTTTT.

The V call is TRBV4-1, the J call TRBJ2-5; no clear D. Germline values: CDR1 MGHRA, CDR2 YSYEKL. This CDR3 has 14 residues. Deletions cut 4 bases from V and 2 bases from J, with 11 bases between. CDR3 DNA sequence: TGCGCCAGCAGCCGGAATACTATTCAAGAGACCCAGTACTTC. It translates to CASSRNTIQETQYF.

V gene TRBV5-4 combines with J gene TRBJ2-1, with 9 positions matching TRBD2. Unmatched junction bases numbered 10, after V lost 4 bases and J lost 8 bases. The CDR3 sequence is 15 residues long. The V gene's germline CDR1 is SGHNT and CDR2 YYREEE (reference sequence). The DNA of the CDR3 is TGTGCCAGCAGCGGTGCCCTAGCGGGAAGGGATGAGCAGTTCTTC. Residues: CASSGALAGRDEQFF.

This clone was observed a few times. The genes are TRBV2 and TRBJ2-7; no reliable D call. V dropped 5 bases and J dropped 1 base, with 30 bases sitting between them. CDR3 size: 20 residues. CDR1 SNHLY and CDR2 FYNNEI come from the germline V gene. The CDR3 DNA is TGTGCCAGCAGTAAACTACCCCGAAGTCGTACCACAAGCCCGTCCTACGAGCAGTACTTC. Translated, it gives CASSKLPRSRTTSPSYEQYF. Drawing the rest from reference TRBV2 and TRBJ2-7, the complete variable domain is EPEVTQTPSHQVTQMGQEVILRCVPISNHLYFYWYRQILGQKVEFLVSFYNNEISEKSEIFDDQFSVERPDGSNFTLKIRSTKLEDSAMYFCASSKLPRSRTTSPSYEQYFGPGTRLTVT.

CDR3 loop: CASSLRRAPNTEAFF. The DNA of the CDR3 is TGTGCCAGCAGCTTGCGCCGAGCTCCGAACACTGAAGCTTTCTTT. The genes are TRBV7-6 and TRBJ1-1; no definite D call. V gave up 3 bases and J gave up 1 base, with 12 bases separating them. Germline V lookup: CDR1 SGHVS, CDR2 FNYEAQ. This CDR3 comprises 15 residues.

This chain links TRBV10-2 with TRBJ1-1, with 9 bases identical to TRBD1. The CDR3 has 13 residues. V dropped 9 bases and J dropped 4; count of bases not matched to a gene: 6. CDR1 WSHSY and CDR2 SAAADI come from the germline V gene. The CDR3 region is CASGQGMVTEAFF. CDR3 bases: TGCGCCAGTGGACAGGGGATGGTCACTGAAGCTTTCTTT.

The chain has TRBV5-1 and TRBJ1-1, with 11 bases aligning to TRBD1. Germline V lookup: CDR1 SGHRS, CDR2 YFSETQ. There are 15 residues in the CDR3. J lost 7 bases, V lost 4 bases, and 9 bases had no gene match. The CDR3 region is CASSHGQGALLEAFF. The CDR3 nucleotides are TGCGCCAGCAGCCACGGACAGGGGGCGTTACTTGAAGCTTTCTTT.